Presented here are 10 T cell receptor beta chains from one specimen sequenced in a study of regulatory T cells. Amplification used 52 TRBV primers and 13 TRBJ primers. The assay was immunoSEQ multiplex PCR, and TCRdb's table has in-frame clones only and misses some. The sample has tens of thousands of clones, 80% to 95% seen once; the top ten hold 3.5% to 4%. The sample comprised CD8+ T cells sorted from blood. The receptors shown here come from a child younger than 10 with CD3G deficiency.

This chain joins TRBV11-2 and TRBJ2-5, with 7 bases identical to TRBD2. The J call may be faulty, since TRBJ2-7 better matches the DNA end. Germline CDR1 and CDR2: SGHAT and FQNNGV. This CDR3 comprises 14 residues. CDR3 amino acids: CASSLGLAAYEQYF. The CDR3 nucleotides are TGTGCCAGCAGCTTGGGCCTAGCGGCCTACGAGCAGTACTTC.

V gene TRBV6-6 combines with J gene TRBJ2-7; 8 bases map to TRBD1. The germline V gene has CDR1 MNHNY and CDR2 SVGAGI (reference sequence). V trimming: 4 bases; J trimming: 3 bases; junction bases outside the gene matches: 5. CDR3 size: 14 residues. CDR3 amino acids: CASSLRTGYYEQYF. The CDR3 nucleotides are TGTGCCAGCAGTTTGCGGACAGGGTACTACGAGCAGTACTTC.

The chain couples TRBV6-1 to TRBJ1-2; D not resolved. V lost 6 bases to trimming and J lost 8 bases, with 13 bases between them. The germline V gene has CDR1 MNHNS and CDR2 SASEGT. CDR3 size: 12 residues. The DNA of the CDR3 is TGTGCCAGCAGGAATCCCAATGGCGGCTACACCTTC. Its protein is CASRNPNGGYTF.

The rearrangement joins TRBV28 to TRBJ2-5; 8 bases fit TRBD1. The J call may be faulty, since TRBJ2-7 better matches the DNA end. Germline loops: CDR1 MDHEN, CDR2 SYDVKM. The CDR3 has 14 amino acids. The CDR3 bases are TGTGCCAGCAGTTTTTCGGGACAGGCCTACGAGCAGTACTTC. Translation gives CASSFSGQAYEQYF.

This chain uses TRBV18 with TRBJ2-2; 8 bases align to TRBD2. Germline CDR1 and CDR2: KGHSH and LQKENI. J lost 6 bases, V lost 2 bases, and 11 bases had no gene match. This CDR3 spans 17 amino acids. The chain's CDR3 is CASSPRRSGSGAGELFF. The DNA for the CDR3 is TGTGCCAGCTCACCAAGGAGGAGCGGGAGTGGAGCCGGGGAGCTGTTTTTT.

The chain recombines TRBV7-8 with TRBJ2-7; D not resolved. The CDR3 has 14 residues. V gave up 1 base and J gave up 3 bases, with 10 bases separating them. Germline V gene sequence: CDR1 SGHVS, CDR2 FQNEAQ. CDR3 sequence: CASSLVEAGYEQYF. In nucleotides, the CDR3 is TGTGCCAGCAGCTTAGTGGAAGCTGGCTACGAGCAGTACTTC.

The CDR3 reads CASSVNEDSSYEQYF. CDR3 nucleotide sequence: TGTGCCAGCAGTGTAAACGAGGACAGCTCCTACGAGCAGTACTTC. The J gene is TRBJ2-7, the V gene TRBV6-1; TRBD1 might be the D (6 bases). From germline, CDR1 is MNHNS and CDR2 SASEGT. With 4 bases removed from V and 0 bases from J, the gap between germline ends came to 13 bases. CDR3 size: 15 residues.

The V gene is TRBV18, the J gene TRBJ1-2; 9 positions agree with TRBD1. Per the germline V gene, CDR1 is KGHSH and CDR2 is LQKENI. This CDR3 contains 15 residues. The V and J ends lost 2 bases and 8 bases, in that order; junction bases with no gene match: 9. CDR3 region: CASSPDYRGPWGYTF. The CDR3 DNA sequence: TGTGCCAGCTCACCAGACTACAGGGGGCCATGGGGCTACACCTTC.

The rearrangement uses TRBV28 and TRBJ1-4, with D unresolved. Germline values: CDR1 MDHEN, CDR2 SYDVKM. The CDR3 is 14 residues long. The V and J ends lost 4 bases and 7 bases respectively, with 13 bases between them. As DNA, the CDR3 is TGTGCCAGCAGTTATCGGAGATGGGGTGAAAAACTGTTTTTT. Translated: CASSYRRWGEKLFF.

The J gene is TRBJ1-1, the V gene TRBV4-1; D is unresolved. This CDR3 is built from 13 residues. Germline CDR1 MGHRA, CDR2 YSYEKL. V lost 6 bases to trimming and J lost 1 base, with 9 bases between them. CDR3 sequence reads: CASSPTGNTEAFF. Here the CDR3 DNA reads TGCGCCAGCAGTCCTACGGGGAACACTGAAGCTTTCTTT.